A selection of T cell receptor beta chains follows, all from one sample in a study of control samples from healthy donors and cancer patients. Clones were sequenced by immunoSEQ multiplex PCR, and TCRdb holds only the in-frame ones, with some missing. The data show roughly 41,000 clones, around 94% seen once. The sample was blood. Receptors originate from a man between 60 and 75 years old in good health. Each CDR3 is given with its conserved first and last residue. The D gene is left open where the match is weak. Clone size is shown for a subset of rows, as once, few, many or a class of expanded clone.

j_gene: TRBJ1-1; v_gene: TRBV10-3; abundance: -; d_gene: TRBD1; CDR3aa: CAISQGADSWNTEAFF; CDR3nt: TGTGCCATCAGTCAGGGGGCGGATTCATGGAACACTGAAGCTTTCTTT
j_gene: TRBJ2-6; v_gene: TRBV10-2; abundance: once; d_gene: TRBD2; CDR3aa: CASSEFEAGGAGANVLTF; CDR3nt: TGCGCCAGCAGTGAGTTTGAAGCGGGAGGAGCTGGGGCCAACGTCCTGACTTTC
j_gene: TRBJ2-1; v_gene: TRBV11-2; abundance: -; d_gene: TRBD2; CDR3aa: CASSLVGTSGYDEQFF; CDR3nt: TGTGCCAGCAGCTTAGTAGGGACTAGCGGGTATGATGAGCAGTTCTTC
j_gene: TRBJ1-1; v_gene: TRBV7-9; abundance: once; d_gene: -; CDR3aa: CASSSNSGTEAFF; CDR3nt: TGTGCCAGCAGCTCAAACTCTGGGACTGAAGCTTTCTTT
j_gene: TRBJ1-2; v_gene: TRBV7-9; abundance: few; d_gene: TRBD1; CDR3aa: CASSLDLYRGKDGYTF; CDR3nt: TGTGCCAGCAGCTTAGATTTGTACAGGGGAAAAGATGGCTACACCTTC
j_gene: TRBJ1-2; v_gene: TRBV20-1; abundance: -; d_gene: -; CDR3aa: CSARLQHGYTF; CDR3nt: TGCAGTGCTAGGTTACAGCATGGCTACACCTTC
j_gene: TRBJ2-5; v_gene: TRBV7-9; abundance: -; d_gene: TRBD2; CDR3aa: CASSPVKRLAGFQETQYF; CDR3nt: TGTGCCAGCAGCCCCGTTAAGAGACTAGCGGGCTTCCAAGAGACCCAGTACTTC
j_gene: TRBJ2-5; v_gene: TRBV7-9; abundance: -; d_gene: -; CDR3aa: CASSPQQYQETQYF; CDR3nt: TGTGCCAGCAGCCCTCAGCAGTACCAAGAGACCCAGTACTTC
j_gene: TRBJ1-2; v_gene: TRBV12-3/TRBV12-4; abundance: -; d_gene: -; CDR3aa: CASSSGHNYGYTF; CDR3nt: TGTGCCAGCAGTTCTGGACATAACTATGGCTACACCTTC
j_gene: TRBJ1-4; v_gene: TRBV5-1; abundance: -; d_gene: -; CDR3aa: CASSPSQGNEKLFF; CDR3nt: TGCGCCAGCAGCCCCAGCCAGGGGAATGAAAAACTGTTTTTT
j_gene: TRBJ2-3; v_gene: TRBV10-1; abundance: once; d_gene: -; CDR3aa: CASSEQGRAGDTQYF; CDR3nt: TGCGCCAGCAGTGAGCAGGGCAGGGCCGGAGATACGCAGTATTTT
j_gene: TRBJ2-1; v_gene: TRBV27; abundance: -; d_gene: -; CDR3aa: CASSKPSPSYNEQFF; CDR3nt: TGTGCCAGCAGTAAGCCTAGCCCTAGCTACAATGAGCAGTTCTTC
j_gene: TRBJ2-7; v_gene: TRBV9; abundance: -; d_gene: -; CDR3aa: CASSVEGLSYEQYF; CDR3nt: TGTGCCAGCAGCGTAGAAGGTCTCAGCTACGAGCAGTACTTC
j_gene: TRBJ2-1; v_gene: TRBV30; abundance: -; d_gene: -; CDR3aa: CAWSWGARDEQFF; CDR3nt: TGTGCCTGGAGTTGGGGCGCCCGGGATGAGCAGTTCTTC
j_gene: TRBJ2-1; v_gene: TRBV24-1; abundance: few; d_gene: TRBD1; CDR3aa: CATSDPIRTGEQEQFF; CDR3nt: TGTGCCACCAGTGACCCAATCCGGACAGGGGAACAAGAGCAGTTCTTC
j_gene: TRBJ2-2; v_gene: TRBV4-2; abundance: -; d_gene: -; CDR3aa: CATMFRAGTGELFF; CDR3nt: TGTGCCACCATGTTCAGGGCTGGCACCGGGGAGCTGTTTTTT
j_gene: TRBJ2-3; v_gene: TRBV7-9; abundance: -; d_gene: -; CDR3aa: CASSVIGDTQYF; CDR3nt: TGTGCCAGCAGCGTAATAGGAGATACGCAGTATTTT
j_gene: TRBJ2-7; v_gene: TRBV5-4; abundance: -; d_gene: -; CDR3aa: CASSFTGYEQYF; CDR3nt: TGTGCCAGCAGCTTTACAGGCTACGAGCAGTACTTC
j_gene: TRBJ1-1; v_gene: TRBV19; abundance: -; d_gene: TRBD1; CDR3aa: CASQGALEAFF; CDR3nt: TGTGCCAGCCAGGGGGCCCTTGAAGCTTTCTTT
j_gene: TRBJ1-1; v_gene: TRBV25-1; abundance: once; d_gene: TRBD1; CDR3aa: CASSDPRGQGGPEAFF; CDR3nt: TGTGCCAGCAGTGACCCTAGGGGGCAGGGGGGTCCTGAAGCTTTCTTT
j_gene: TRBJ2-7; v_gene: TRBV6-5; abundance: -; d_gene: -; CDR3aa: CAIRTGAYEQYF; CDR3nt: TGTGCCATACGGACCGGAGCCTACGAGCAGTACTTC
j_gene: TRBJ2-1; v_gene: TRBV28; abundance: -; d_gene: TRBD2; CDR3aa: CASSPRLAGGQVGFF; CDR3nt: TGTGCCAGCAGTCCAAGACTAGCGGGAGGCCAAGTGGGGTTCTTC
j_gene: TRBJ2-7; v_gene: TRBV5-6; abundance: -; d_gene: TRBD2; CDR3aa: CASSLRVGTSAYEQYF; CDR3nt: TGTGCCAGCAGCTTGAGGGTAGGGACTAGCGCTTACGAGCAGTACTTC
j_gene: TRBJ2-1; v_gene: TRBV7-9; abundance: -; d_gene: TRBD2; CDR3aa: CASSLVSGNYNEQFF; CDR3nt: TGTGCCAGCAGCTTAGTGAGCGGGAATTACAATGAGCAGTTCTTC
j_gene: TRBJ2-7; v_gene: TRBV5-1; abundance: once; d_gene: TRBD1; CDR3aa: CASSLDGTGFYEQYF; CDR3nt: TGCGCCAGCAGCTTGGACGGGACAGGGTTCTACGAGCAGTACTTC
j_gene: TRBJ2-1; v_gene: TRBV19; abundance: -; d_gene: TRBD2; CDR3aa: CASSITAGGPGEQFF; CDR3nt: TGTGCCAGTAGTATAACAGCGGGAGGGCCGGGGGAGCAGTTCTTC
j_gene: TRBJ1-2; v_gene: TRBV6-5; abundance: -; d_gene: -; CDR3aa: CASSYAPIDYGYTF; CDR3nt: TGTGCCAGCAGTTACGCTCCTATCGACTATGGCTACACCTTC
j_gene: TRBJ2-7; v_gene: TRBV5-5; abundance: few; d_gene: TRBD2; CDR3aa: CASSLEAWDYYEQYF; CDR3nt: TGTGCCAGCAGCTTGGAGGCTTGGGACTACTACGAGCAGTACTTC
j_gene: TRBJ2-2; v_gene: TRBV14; abundance: once; d_gene: TRBD1; CDR3aa: CASSKQGPGELFF; CDR3nt: TGTGCCAGCAGCAAACAGGGGCCCGGGGAGCTGTTTTTT
j_gene: TRBJ2-2; v_gene: TRBV7-3; abundance: -; d_gene: TRBD1; CDR3aa: CASSPGQGSGELFF; CDR3nt: TGTGCCAGCAGCCCCGGACAGGGCTCCGGGGAGCTGTTTTTT
j_gene: TRBJ2-5; v_gene: TRBV29-1; abundance: -; d_gene: TRBD1; CDR3aa: CSYGQGKETQYF; CDR3nt: TGCAGCTACGGACAGGGAAAAGAGACCCAGTACTTC
j_gene: TRBJ2-4; v_gene: TRBV10-2; abundance: -; d_gene: -; CDR3aa: CASSEPANAKNIQYF; CDR3nt: TGCGCCAGCAGTGAACCAGCCAACGCCAAAAACATTCAGTACTTC
j_gene: TRBJ1-4; v_gene: TRBV19; abundance: -; d_gene: -; CDR3aa: CASSIAGENEKLFF; CDR3nt: TGTGCCAGTAGTATAGCGGGGGAGAATGAAAAACTGTTTTTT
j_gene: TRBJ2-5; v_gene: TRBV3-1/TRBV3-2; abundance: -; d_gene: -; CDR3aa: CASSRWRGGKETQYF; CDR3nt: TGTGCCAGCAGCCGCTGGCGTGGGGGCAAGGAGACCCAGTACTTC